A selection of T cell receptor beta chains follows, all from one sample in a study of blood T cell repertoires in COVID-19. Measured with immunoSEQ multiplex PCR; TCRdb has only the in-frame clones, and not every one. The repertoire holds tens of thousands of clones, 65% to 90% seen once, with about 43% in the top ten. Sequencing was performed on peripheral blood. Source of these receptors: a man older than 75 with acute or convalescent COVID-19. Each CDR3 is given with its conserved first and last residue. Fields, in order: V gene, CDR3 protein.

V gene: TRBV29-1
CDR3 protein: CSVGHDSGATQYF

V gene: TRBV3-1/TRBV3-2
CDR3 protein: CASSQGGQANQPQHF

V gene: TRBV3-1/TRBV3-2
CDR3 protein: CASSHDNNEQFF

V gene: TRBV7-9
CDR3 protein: CASSLTGIDNQPQHF

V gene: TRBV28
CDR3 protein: CASRRTGYGNQPQHF

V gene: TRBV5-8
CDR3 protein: CASSLLGTAYGYTF

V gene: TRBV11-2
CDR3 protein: CASSPGGSQETQYF

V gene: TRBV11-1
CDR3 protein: CASSFILAEQYF

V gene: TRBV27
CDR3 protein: CASSPDLYGGRAPEQFF

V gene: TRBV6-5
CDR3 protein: CASSYSLQRPHEQYF

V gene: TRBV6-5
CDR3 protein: CASSYERSAYNEQFF

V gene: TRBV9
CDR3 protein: CASSVPSVNTEAFF

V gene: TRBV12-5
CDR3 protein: CASGLQLDDEQFF

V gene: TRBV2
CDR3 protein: CASETQGVGTGELFF

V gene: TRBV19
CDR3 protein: CASSEATGNLLMNTEAFF

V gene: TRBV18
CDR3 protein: CASSPRGLDADTQYF

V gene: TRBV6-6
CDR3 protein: CASLRQSNEKLFF

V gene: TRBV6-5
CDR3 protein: CASRTGKGGYTF

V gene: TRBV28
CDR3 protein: CASSLGQGRGYTF

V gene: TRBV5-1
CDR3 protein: CASRLGTGGTDTQYF

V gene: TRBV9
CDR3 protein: CASSVAPGNTEAFF

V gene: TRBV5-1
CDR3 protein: CASSQDNYSGNTIYF

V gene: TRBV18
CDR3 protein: CASSPQGAQNSPLHF